These 20 T cell receptor beta chains were sequenced from one sample in a study of T cell responses to AZD1222 COVID-19 vaccine. Assay used: immunoSEQ multiplex PCR; TCRdb lists only in-frame clones, some missing. The table lists some 130,000 clones, approximately 91% of them singletons, with roughly 0.98% in the top ten. The sample consisted of peripheral blood, taken 28 days after the second AZD1222 dose. The receptors come from an adult who received the AZD1222 COVID-19 vaccine.

The chain joins TRBV4-1 to TRBJ2-1; a weak D match, TRBD2 (5 bases). Germline V gene data show CDR1 as MGHRA and CDR2 as YSYEKL. The CDR3 is made up of 17 amino acids. V was shortened by 0 bases and J by 0 bases, with 12 bases between the two germline ends. The CDR3 reads CASSQDLAGSSYNEQFF. The CDR3 region has the DNA TGCGCCAGCAGCCAAGATCTTGCGGGTAGCTCCTACAATGAGCAGTTCTTC.

The J gene is TRBJ2-2, the V gene TRBV5-4; D possibly uses TRBD1 or TRBD2 (5 bases each). The CDR3 runs 14 residues. Trimming removed 5 bases at V and 7 bases at J, with 15 bases between. From germline, CDR1 is SGHNT and CDR2 YYREEE (reference sequence). CDR3 sequence reads: CASRLRGQGGELFF. In nucleotides, the CDR3 is TGTGCCAGCAGACTAAGAGGGCAGGGCGGGGAGCTGTTTTTT.

This chain joins TRBV5-6 and TRBJ2-5, with TRBD2 identical over 10 bases. Germline CDR1 is SGHDT and CDR2 is YYEEEE. The CDR3 totals 15 residues. Germline trimming cut 4 bases from V and 4 bases from J; bases unmatched to any gene: 7. CDR3 protein: CASSPGLASRETQYF. CDR3 coding DNA: TGTGCCAGCAGCCCGGGACTAGCGAGCCGAGAGACCCAGTACTTC.

V gene TRBV28 combines with J gene TRBJ1-2; weak D call: TRBD1 (6 bases). Germline V gives CDR1 MDHEN, CDR2 SYDVKM. V lost 6 bases, J lost 3 bases, and 14 bases lay in between. This CDR3 spans 14 amino acids. The CDR3 reads CASRGTQGDYGYTF. CDR3 nucleotides: TGTGCCAGCAGGGGGACACAGGGAGACTATGGCTACACCTTC.

The gene calls are TRBV28 and TRBJ2-7; tentatively, D is TRBD2 (6 bases). Looked up from germline, CDR1 is MDHEN and CDR2 is SYDVKM. V dropped 11 bases and J dropped 6 bases, with 20 bases sitting between them. The CDR3 runs to 13 residues. The DNA of the CDR3 is TGTGCCCTCAGAGGAGGGCAGGGTGGCGAGCAGTACTTC. Protein sequence: CALRGGQGGEQYF.

This chain links TRBV15 with TRBJ2-1; 13 bases match TRBD2. Per the germline V gene, CDR1 is LNHNV and CDR2 is YYDKDF (reference sequence). The J segment lost 6 bases and the V segment lost 5 bases, leaving 4 bases of the junction unmatched. The CDR3 totals 15 residues. In nucleotides, the CDR3 is TGTGCCACCAGCCCCCGGACTAGCGGGAGCAATGAGCAGTTCTTC. It codes for CATSPRTSGSNEQFF.

V and J are TRBV7-9 and TRBJ1-1; no clear D. V was clipped by 5 bases and J by 5 bases, with 6 bases between them. The CDR3 has 11 residues. Germline CDR1 and CDR2: SEHNR and FQNEAQ (reference sequence). As DNA, the CDR3 is TGTGCCAGCAGCGAGTTTACTGAAGCTTTCTTT. Protein product: CASSEFTEAFF.

V is TRBV7-9 and J is TRBJ1-4; D is ambiguous. The germline gives CDR1 SEHNR, CDR2 FQNEAQ (reference sequence). The CDR3 is 15 residues long. Trimming left V 5 bases short and J 0 bases short, with 10 bases between. CDR3 sequence (DNA): TGTGCCAGCAGCGGTAGGGCGGCAACTAATGAAAAACTGTTTTTT. Its translation: CASSGRAATNEKLFF.

This clone was picked up one time. The V and J genes are TRBV24-1 and TRBJ1-5, with TRBD1 matching 7 bases. There are 12 residues in the CDR3. Per germline, CDR1 KGHDR and CDR2 SFDVKD. V lost 12 bases to trimming and J lost 6 bases; unmatched junction nucleotides: 7. The CDR3 coding sequence is TGTGCCGTCCAGGGGGTCGGTCAGCCCCAGCATTTT. Encoded protein: CAVQGVGQPQHF.

J is TRBJ2-2 and V is TRBV9; possibly TRBD1 for D (6 bases). CDR3 length equals 15 residues. V was trimmed by 1 base and J by 5 bases, leaving 12 bases between them. Germline CDR1 SGDLS, CDR2 YYNGEE. The CDR3 bases are TGTGCCAGCAGCGTATACAGGGTCGGGACCGGGGAGCTGTTTTTT. The encoded protein is CASSVYRVGTGELFF.

The chain uses TRBV24-1 and TRBJ2-3; D uncertain. CDR1 is KGHDR, CDR2 SFDVKD, per germline. V shed 4 bases and J shed 6 bases, with 10 bases lying between them. The CDR3 has 13 residues. CDR3 protein: CATSDPLWDTQYF. The CDR3 DNA reads TGTGCCACCAGTGACCCCTTATGGGATACGCAGTATTTT.

The rearrangement joins TRBV9 to TRBJ1-6, with unresolved D. The CDR3 runs to 13 residues. The germline V gene has CDR1 SGDLS and CDR2 YYNGEE. The germline V and J ends were trimmed by 0 bases and 8 bases, with 6 bases remaining between them. CDR3: CASSVGIDSPLHF. In nucleotides, the CDR3 is TGTGCCAGCAGCGTAGGAATAGATTCACCCCTCCACTTT.

The chain links TRBV6-5 to TRBJ2-3, with no clear D. Germline V gene sequence: CDR1 MNHEY, CDR2 SVGAGI. V lost 4 bases and J 3 bases, leaving 8 bases between the germline ends. The CDR3 spans 13 residues. This CDR3 is CASSFARTDTQYF. As DNA, the CDR3 is TGTGCCAGCAGTTTCGCTCGGACAGATACGCAGTATTTT.

The genes are TRBV25-1 and TRBJ2-3; D unclear. V was pared by 3 bases and J by 0 bases, with 19 bases between. CDR1 is MGHDK, CDR2 SYGVNS, per germline. The CDR3 is made up of 18 amino acids. The CDR3 loop reads CASSEVPQGFGSTDTQYF. Here the CDR3 DNA reads TGTGCCAGCAGTGAGGTGCCACAAGGGTTCGGGAGCACAGATACGCAGTATTTT.

The chain uses TRBV3-1 (or the pseudogene TRBV3-2) and TRBJ2-1; TRBD2 aligns across 12 bases. The junction had 4 bases not matched to a gene; V was cut back by 4 bases and J by 6 bases. Germline CDR1 reads LGHDT; CDR2 reads YNNKEL (reference sequence). The CDR3 sequence is 15 residues long. CDR3 residues: CASSRLAGAGNEQFF. The CDR3 bases are TGTGCCAGCAGCCGACTAGCGGGAGCAGGCAATGAGCAGTTCTTC.

The rearrangement links TRBV18 to TRBJ1-1, with D possibly matching TRBD1 (6 bases). In germline, CDR1 is KGHSH, CDR2 LQKENI. With 2 bases removed from V and 4 bases from J, the gap between germline ends came to 23 bases. The CDR3 has 18 residues. This CDR3 is CASSPKENRVLPGTEAFF. DNA of the CDR3: TGTGCCAGCTCACCAAAAGAGAACAGGGTTCTCCCAGGCACTGAAGCTTTCTTT.

This chain links TRBV5-4 with TRBJ1-2, with D possibly being TRBD1 (6 bases). Germline CDR1 and CDR2: SGHNT and YYREEE (reference sequence). Trimming stripped 2 bases from V and 8 bases from J, with 13 bases between. The CDR3 has 13 amino acids. The CDR3 nucleotides read TGTGCCAGCAGCTTCAACACAGGGTGGGGCTACACCTTC. Translation gives CASSFNTGWGYTF. The variable domain in full, completed from reference TRBV5-4 and TRBJ1-2, reads ETGVTQSPTHLIKTRGQQVTLRCSSQSGHNTVSWYQQALGQGPQFIFQYYREEENGRGNFPPRFSGLQFPNYSSELNVNALELDDSALYLCASSFNTGWGYTFGSGTRLTVV.

J is TRBJ1-5 and V is TRBV19; D call uncertain. Looked up from germline, CDR1 is LNHDA and CDR2 is SQIVND (reference sequence). Trimming shortened V by 0 bases and J by 6 bases, and 12 bases separated the two germline ends. This CDR3 contains 15 residues. The CDR3 is CASSIDHGLGQPQHF. CDR3 nucleotide sequence: TGTGCCAGTAGTATAGATCACGGGTTAGGTCAGCCCCAGCATTTT.

The CDR3 DNA reads as TGTGCCATCAGCCCGGCCTCCTACGAGCAGTACTTC. It specifies CAISPASYEQYF. The V call is TRBV10-3, the J call TRBJ2-7; D is unresolved. Germline-derived CDR1 and CDR2 are ENHRY and SYGVKD. This CDR3 region has 12 residues. V was shortened by 6 bases and J by 0 bases, with 6 bases between the two germline ends.

V and J are TRBV6-5 and TRBJ2-7, with TRBD1 identical over 9 bases. Trimming took 9 bases from V and 3 from J; bases not matched to a gene: 12. Germline CDR1 reads MNHEY; CDR2 reads SVGAGI. CDR3 length: 15 residues. The CDR3 loop is CASRVRTGEIYEQYF. DNA for the CDR3: TGTGCCAGTCGGGTACGGACAGGGGAGATCTACGAGCAGTACTTC.